A selection of T cell receptor beta chains follows, all from one sample in a study of read filtering for tumor transcriptome and immune sequencing. From the reads, TCRdb called clonotypes with MiXCR, one entry per CDR3 protein. The sample includes 30,000 to 40,000 distinct CDR3 sequences, less than 15% of them seen just once. Material: a population of CD138-negative cells sorted from bone marrow. These receptors originate from a donor aged 40 or older with multiple myeloma. Both conserved end residues are part of each CDR3. Each record gives: V gene, D gene, clone size, J gene, CDR3 DNA, CDR3 protein. The D gene is left open where the match is weak. A row's size may be missing; if present it is once, few, many or a size class.

V gene: TRBV12-3/TRBV12-4
D gene: NA
clone size: many
J gene: TRBJ1-4
CDR3 DNA: TGTGCCAGCTCGGGGACTGTGGATGAAAAACTGTTTTTT
CDR3 protein: CASSGTVDEKLFF

V gene: TRBV30
D gene: NA
clone size: NA
J gene: TRBJ1-5
CDR3 DNA: TGTGCCTGGAGTATAGACAGTTTCAATCAGCCCCAGCATTTT
CDR3 protein: CAWSIDSFNQPQHF

V gene: TRBV5-1
D gene: NA
clone size: many
J gene: TRBJ2-7
CDR3 DNA: TGCGCCAGCCTACGGGACGGGACCTACGAGCAGTACTTC
CDR3 protein: CASLRDGTYEQYF

V gene: TRBV2
D gene: NA
clone size: many
J gene: TRBJ2-1
CDR3 DNA: TGTGCCAGCAGCAGGGGGGGCCCCTCCTACAATGAGCAGTTCTTC
CDR3 protein: CASSRGGPSYNEQFF

V gene: TRBV7-9
D gene: NA
clone size: many
J gene: TRBJ2-2
CDR3 DNA: TGTGCCAGCAGCCCCGACACCGGGGAGCTGTTTTTT
CDR3 protein: CASSPDTGELFF

V gene: TRBV20-1
D gene: TRBD2
clone size: many
J gene: TRBJ2-1
CDR3 DNA: TGCAGTGCTGGAGGAACCGGCGGGGGGGCCACAAATGAGCAGTTCTTC
CDR3 protein: CSAGGTGGGATNEQFF

V gene: TRBV20-1
D gene: NA
clone size: NA
J gene: TRBJ1-1
CDR3 DNA: TGCAGTGTTCCGGGGGACACTGAAGCTTTCTTT
CDR3 protein: CSVPGDTEAFF

V gene: TRBV7-9
D gene: NA
clone size: many
J gene: TRBJ1-4
CDR3 DNA: TGTGCCAGCAGCTGGGAGGGGAAGGATGAAAAACTGTTTTTT
CDR3 protein: CASSWEGKDEKLFF

V gene: TRBV6-2/TRBV6-3
D gene: TRBD2
clone size: once
J gene: TRBJ2-1
CDR3 DNA: TGTGCCAGCACCCACTTAGCGGGACTAGCGGGCGAGCAGTTCTTC
CDR3 protein: CASTHLAGLAGEQFF

V gene: TRBV9
D gene: NA
clone size: NA
J gene: TRBJ2-4
CDR3 DNA: TGTGCCAGCAGCGTGATGCCAGAAGAAAACATTCAGTACTTC
CDR3 protein: CASSVMPEENIQYF

V gene: TRBV7-2
D gene: NA
clone size: many
J gene: TRBJ1-1
CDR3 DNA: TGTGCCAGCAGCTTAGTAGGAGGGTACGACACTGAAGCTTTCTTT
CDR3 protein: CASSLVGGYDTEAFF

V gene: TRBV5-4
D gene: NA
clone size: many
J gene: TRBJ2-3
CDR3 DNA: TGTGCCAGCAGGGGACAAGCTAGCACAGATACGCAGTATTTT
CDR3 protein: CASRGQASTDTQYF

V gene: TRBV5-1
D gene: NA
clone size: medium-sized
J gene: TRBJ1-1
CDR3 DNA: TGCGCCAGCAGCTTGAGCGGGTACACTGAAGCTTTCTTT
CDR3 protein: CASSLSGYTEAFF

V gene: TRBV6-6
D gene: NA
clone size: many
J gene: TRBJ1-5
CDR3 DNA: TGTGCCAGCAGAATGGACAGCGGCAATCAGCCCCAGCATTTT
CDR3 protein: CASRMDSGNQPQHF

V gene: TRBV20-1
D gene: NA
clone size: NA
J gene: TRBJ2-5
CDR3 DNA: TGCAGTGCTCCTTATCGGGAGACCCAGTACTTC
CDR3 protein: CSAPYRETQYF